Listed below are T cell receptor beta chains from one sample, sequenced in a study of T cell responses to AZD1222 COVID-19 vaccine. Produced via immunoSEQ multiplex PCR; TCRdb's table is partial and in-frame only. This sample has 250,000 to 300,000 clones, with approximately 94% found just once. This sample comprised peripheral blood, obtained 28 days after the second AZD1222 dose. The receptors shown here come from an adult who received the AZD1222 COVID-19 vaccine. Both conserved end residues are part of each CDR3. The D gene is left open where the match is weak. Size is omitted from some rows. Given values are once, few, many or a class for expanded clones.

clone size: NA
V gene: TRBV28
D gene: NA
J gene: TRBJ1-6
CDR3 protein: CASSLDGESPLHF
CDR3 DNA: TGTGCCAGCAGTTTGGACGGGGAGTCACCCCTCCACTTT

clone size: NA
V gene: TRBV16
D gene: NA
J gene: TRBJ2-7
CDR3 protein: CASSQGLMPYEQYF
CDR3 DNA: TGTGCCAGCAGCCAGGGGCTCATGCCCTACGAGCAGTACTTC

clone size: few
V gene: TRBV14
D gene: NA
J gene: TRBJ2-7
CDR3 protein: CASSQEMGWVYEQYF
CDR3 DNA: TGTGCCAGCAGCCAAGAGATGGGCTGGGTCTACGAGCAGTACTTC

clone size: NA
V gene: TRBV28
D gene: NA
J gene: TRBJ1-5
CDR3 protein: CASSPAGHLINQPQHF
CDR3 DNA: TGTGCCAGCAGCCCAGCAGGACATCTAATCAATCAGCCCCAGCATTTT

clone size: NA
V gene: TRBV3-1/TRBV3-2
D gene: NA
J gene: TRBJ1-1
CDR3 protein: CASRLTGGGGTEAFF
CDR3 DNA: TGTGCCAGCAGATTAACAGGAGGGGGGGGCACTGAAGCTTTCTTT

clone size: NA
V gene: TRBV24-1
D gene: TRBD1
J gene: TRBJ2-3
CDR3 protein: CATGQGATDTQYF
CDR3 DNA: TGTGCCACTGGACAGGGGGCTACAGATACGCAGTATTTT

clone size: NA
V gene: TRBV5-5
D gene: NA
J gene: TRBJ2-3
CDR3 protein: CASSLEVSTDTQYF
CDR3 DNA: TGTGCCAGCAGCTTGGAAGTAAGCACAGATACGCAGTATTTT

clone size: NA
V gene: TRBV5-4
D gene: NA
J gene: TRBJ2-1
CDR3 protein: CASSLGGSARYNEQFF
CDR3 DNA: TGTGCCAGCAGCTTGGGGGGGAGCGCCCGGTACAATGAGCAGTTCTTC

clone size: NA
V gene: TRBV5-1
D gene: TRBD1
J gene: TRBJ2-7
CDR3 protein: CASSLGGQMNEQYF
CDR3 DNA: TGCGCCAGCAGCTTAGGGGGACAGATGAACGAGCAGTACTTC

clone size: NA
V gene: TRBV9
D gene: TRBD1
J gene: TRBJ1-1
CDR3 protein: CASSPGTGNTEAFF
CDR3 DNA: TGTGCCAGCAGTCCCGGGACAGGAAACACTGAAGCTTTCTTT

clone size: NA
V gene: TRBV19
D gene: TRBD2
J gene: TRBJ2-1
CDR3 protein: CASSIVSLAGGNQFF
CDR3 DNA: TGTGCCAGTAGTATAGTTAGCCTAGCGGGGGGCAACCAGTTCTTC

clone size: NA
V gene: TRBV10-1
D gene: TRBD1
J gene: TRBJ2-7
CDR3 protein: CASGDRVEQYF
CDR3 DNA: TGCGCCAGCGGAGACAGGGTCGAGCAGTACTTC

clone size: NA
V gene: TRBV7-3
D gene: NA
J gene: TRBJ2-2
CDR3 protein: CASSGPGELFF
CDR3 DNA: TGTGCCAGCAGCGGCCCCGGGGAGCTGTTTTTT

clone size: few
V gene: TRBV28
D gene: NA
J gene: TRBJ1-2
CDR3 protein: CASNLGYGYTF
CDR3 DNA: TGTGCCAGCAATTTGGGTTATGGCTACACCTTC

clone size: NA
V gene: TRBV7-8
D gene: TRBD1
J gene: TRBJ2-2
CDR3 protein: CASSLSRGHTGELFF
CDR3 DNA: TGTGCCAGCAGCTTAAGTAGGGGGCACACCGGGGAGCTGTTTTTT

clone size: NA
V gene: TRBV2
D gene: TRBD1
J gene: TRBJ2-7
CDR3 protein: CASSPDRGPREQYF
CDR3 DNA: TGTGCCAGCAGCCCTGACAGGGGGCCAAGGGAGCAGTACTTC

clone size: NA
V gene: TRBV27
D gene: NA
J gene: TRBJ1-2
CDR3 protein: CASSFSGSYGYTF
CDR3 DNA: TGTGCCAGCAGTTTTTCCGGGAGCTATGGCTACACCTTC

clone size: NA
V gene: TRBV21-1
D gene: NA
J gene: TRBJ1-6
CDR3 protein: CASEENGPLHF
CDR3 DNA: TGTGCCAGCGAAGAAAACGGTCCCCTCCACTTT

clone size: NA
V gene: TRBV18
D gene: NA
J gene: TRBJ1-4
CDR3 protein: CASSRGTDEKLFF
CDR3 DNA: TGTGCCAGCTCACGGGGGACGGATGAAAAACTGTTTTTT

clone size: NA
V gene: TRBV7-9
D gene: NA
J gene: TRBJ1-3
CDR3 protein: CASSFPGGMGNTIYF
CDR3 DNA: TGTGCCAGCAGCTTCCCTGGTGGGATGGGAAACACCATATATTTT

clone size: NA
V gene: TRBV4-2
D gene: NA
J gene: TRBJ1-1
CDR3 protein: CASSQERTVNTEAFF
CDR3 DNA: TGTGCCAGCAGCCAAGAAAGAACAGTGAACACTGAAGCTTTCTTT

clone size: NA
V gene: TRBV10-1
D gene: TRBD1
J gene: TRBJ1-2
CDR3 protein: CASSDWGGQGNYGYTF
CDR3 DNA: TGCGCCAGCAGTGATTGGGGGGGACAGGGAAACTATGGCTACACCTTC

clone size: NA
V gene: TRBV6-5
D gene: NA
J gene: TRBJ2-7
CDR3 protein: CASKQGNEQYF
CDR3 DNA: TGTGCCAGCAAACAGGGCAACGAGCAGTACTTC

clone size: few
V gene: TRBV7-2
D gene: NA
J gene: TRBJ1-5
CDR3 protein: CASTDSLINQPQHF
CDR3 DNA: TGTGCCAGCACCGACTCCCTGATCAATCAGCCCCAGCATTTT

clone size: NA
V gene: TRBV5-1
D gene: NA
J gene: TRBJ2-5
CDR3 protein: CASSLGQTQETQYF
CDR3 DNA: TGCGCCAGCAGCTTGGGCCAAACCCAAGAGACCCAGTACTTC

clone size: NA
V gene: TRBV10-3
D gene: TRBD2
J gene: TRBJ2-1
CDR3 protein: CAISGGLAGVNEQFF
CDR3 DNA: TGTGCCATCAGTGGGGGACTAGCGGGAGTGAATGAGCAGTTCTTC

clone size: NA
V gene: TRBV29-1
D gene: TRBD2
J gene: TRBJ2-7
CDR3 protein: CSVTSGRGEQYF
CDR3 DNA: TGCAGCGTGACAAGCGGGAGAGGGGAGCAGTACTTC

clone size: NA
V gene: TRBV5-6
D gene: NA
J gene: TRBJ1-6
CDR3 protein: CASSLGTGVYNSPLHF
CDR3 DNA: TGTGCCAGCAGCTTAGGTACAGGAGTTTATAATTCACCCCTCCACTTT

clone size: NA
V gene: TRBV28
D gene: NA
J gene: TRBJ2-7
CDR3 protein: CASTYYTNSYEQYF
CDR3 DNA: TGTGCCAGCACGTACTACACCAACTCCTACGAGCAGTACTTC

clone size: NA
V gene: TRBV7-9
D gene: TRBD1
J gene: TRBJ1-2
CDR3 protein: CASSPNTGGAYGYTF
CDR3 DNA: TGTGCCAGCAGTCCTAATACAGGGGGTGCCTATGGCTACACCTTC

clone size: NA
V gene: TRBV5-1
D gene: TRBD2
J gene: TRBJ2-1
CDR3 protein: CASSLRAGGPGNEQFF
CDR3 DNA: TGCGCCAGCAGCTTGCGAGCGGGAGGGCCAGGCAATGAGCAGTTCTTC

clone size: once
V gene: TRBV20-1
D gene: NA
J gene: TRBJ1-2
CDR3 protein: CSAPGPYGYTF
CDR3 DNA: TGCAGTGCTCCTGGACCCTATGGCTACACCTTC

clone size: NA
V gene: TRBV7-2
D gene: NA
J gene: TRBJ1-2
CDR3 protein: CASSADSNYGYTF
CDR3 DNA: TGTGCCAGCAGCGCGGACAGCAACTATGGCTACACCTTC

clone size: NA
V gene: TRBV10-3
D gene: NA
J gene: TRBJ2-3
CDR3 protein: CAISERGSATDTQYF
CDR3 DNA: TGTGCCATCAGTGAGAGGGGCTCGGCCACAGATACGCAGTATTTT

clone size: NA
V gene: TRBV6-6
D gene: NA
J gene: TRBJ1-4
CDR3 protein: CASSTGQTNEKLFF
CDR3 DNA: TGTGCCAGCAGTACCGGACAGACCAATGAAAAACTGTTTTTT

clone size: NA
V gene: TRBV19
D gene: NA
J gene: TRBJ1-5
CDR3 protein: CASTHTRGTAGNQPQHF
CDR3 DNA: TGTGCCAGTACCCATACGAGAGGCACCGCAGGCAATCAGCCCCAGCATTTT

clone size: NA
V gene: TRBV5-1
D gene: TRBD1
J gene: TRBJ2-5
CDR3 protein: CASSQTGSQETQYF
CDR3 DNA: TGCGCCAGCAGCCAGACAGGGAGTCAAGAGACCCAGTACTTC

clone size: NA
V gene: TRBV5-1
D gene: NA
J gene: TRBJ2-5
CDR3 protein: CASSSPGLKETQYF
CDR3 DNA: TGCGCCAGCAGCTCCCCGGGCCTCAAAGAGACCCAGTACTTC

clone size: NA
V gene: TRBV28
D gene: NA
J gene: TRBJ1-6
CDR3 protein: CASSLGGPSSNSPLHF
CDR3 DNA: TGTGCCAGCAGTTTAGGTGGCCCTTCCTCTAATTCACCCCTCCACTTT

clone size: NA
V gene: TRBV10-3
D gene: NA
J gene: TRBJ1-2
CDR3 protein: CASASGILDGYTF
CDR3 DNA: TGTGCATCCGCCAGCGGGATCTTGGATGGCTACACCTTC

clone size: NA
V gene: TRBV10-3
D gene: NA
J gene: TRBJ1-1
CDR3 protein: CAISGRDNTEAFF
CDR3 DNA: TGTGCCATCAGTGGGCGGGACAACACTGAAGCTTTCTTT

clone size: NA
V gene: TRBV12-3/TRBV12-4
D gene: NA
J gene: TRBJ2-3
CDR3 protein: CASSPGRSDTQYF
CDR3 DNA: TGTGCCAGTTCCCCCGGACGGTCAGATACGCAGTATTTT

clone size: NA
V gene: TRBV18
D gene: TRBD1
J gene: TRBJ2-7
CDR3 protein: CASSGDRGGEQYF
CDR3 DNA: TGTGCCAGCTCTGGGGACAGGGGAGGTGAGCAGTACTTC

clone size: NA
V gene: TRBV28
D gene: NA
J gene: TRBJ1-1
CDR3 protein: CASSSRPWWNTEAFF
CDR3 DNA: TGTGCCAGCAGTTCCCGACCCTGGTGGAACACTGAAGCTTTCTTT

clone size: NA
V gene: TRBV4-1
D gene: TRBD1
J gene: TRBJ2-7
CDR3 protein: CASSQVWDRAYEQYF
CDR3 DNA: TGCGCCAGCAGCCAAGTCTGGGACAGGGCCTACGAGCAGTACTTC

clone size: once
V gene: TRBV5-1
D gene: TRBD1
J gene: TRBJ1-1
CDR3 protein: CASIVEPGTGREAFF
CDR3 DNA: TGCGCCAGCATTGTCGAGCCTGGGACAGGGCGAGAAGCTTTCTTT

clone size: NA
V gene: TRBV5-6
D gene: NA
J gene: TRBJ2-5
CDR3 protein: CASSLRAGVKTQYF
CDR3 DNA: TGTGCCAGCAGCTTGCGGGCAGGGGTAAAGACCCAGTACTTC

clone size: NA
V gene: TRBV27
D gene: NA
J gene: TRBJ1-2
CDR3 protein: CASSGWEGGYTF
CDR3 DNA: TGTGCCAGCAGTGGCTGGGAGGGGGGCTACACCTTC

clone size: NA
V gene: TRBV5-1
D gene: TRBD2
J gene: TRBJ2-1
CDR3 protein: CASSRTSGGNEQFF
CDR3 DNA: TGCGCCAGCAGCCGGACTAGTGGGGGCAATGAGCAGTTCTTC

clone size: NA
V gene: TRBV27
D gene: NA
J gene: TRBJ1-1
CDR3 protein: CASRYTGNSEAFF
CDR3 DNA: TGTGCCAGCAGGTATACAGGGAATAGTGAAGCTTTCTTT

clone size: once
V gene: TRBV5-4
D gene: NA
J gene: TRBJ2-2
CDR3 protein: CASSLGGGTGELFF
CDR3 DNA: TGTGCCAGCAGCTTGGGAGGGGGCACCGGGGAGCTGTTTTTT

clone size: NA
V gene: TRBV5-8
D gene: TRBD1
J gene: TRBJ1-2
CDR3 protein: CASSFGQAGYGYTF
CDR3 DNA: TGTGCCAGCAGCTTCGGACAGGCGGGGTATGGCTACACCTTC

clone size: NA
V gene: TRBV5-1
D gene: TRBD2
J gene: TRBJ2-5
CDR3 protein: CASSLETSAETQYF
CDR3 DNA: TGCGCCAGCAGCTTGGAGACTAGCGCGGAGACCCAGTACTTC